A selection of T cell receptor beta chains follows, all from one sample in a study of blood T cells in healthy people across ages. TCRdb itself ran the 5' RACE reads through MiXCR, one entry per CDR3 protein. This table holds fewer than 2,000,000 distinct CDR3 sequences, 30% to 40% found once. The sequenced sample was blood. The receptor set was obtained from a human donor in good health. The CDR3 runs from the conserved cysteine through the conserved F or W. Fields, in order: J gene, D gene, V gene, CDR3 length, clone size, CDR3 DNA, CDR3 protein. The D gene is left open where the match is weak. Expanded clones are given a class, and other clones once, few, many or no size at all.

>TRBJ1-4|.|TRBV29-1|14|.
TGCAGCGTTGAAGTGGTAGGATCGGGAGGAAAACTGTTTTTT
CSVEVVGSGGKLFF
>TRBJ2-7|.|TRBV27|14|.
TGTGCCAGCAGCCCTGGACAAATGGGGTACGAGCAGTACTTC
CASSPGQMGYEQYF
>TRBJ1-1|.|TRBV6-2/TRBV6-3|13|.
TGTGCCAGCAGTCAAGGACGACTCGTTGAAGCTTTCTTT
CASSQGRLVEAFF
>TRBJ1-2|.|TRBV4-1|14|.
TGCGCCAGCAGCCTCCCTAGAGTAACGAAGGGCTACACCTTC
CASSLPRVTKGYTF
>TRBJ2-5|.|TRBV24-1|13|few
TGTGCCACCAGTGACCTAGTAGAAGAGACCCAGTACTTC
CATSDLVEETQYF
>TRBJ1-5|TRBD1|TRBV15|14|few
TGTGCCACCAGCGACGGGACAGGGGATGTACCCCAGCATTTT
CATSDGTGDVPQHF
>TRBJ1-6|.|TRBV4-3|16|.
TGCGCCAGCAGCCAAGAGTCACGGGGGAATGGATCACCCCTCCACTTT
CASSQESRGNGSPLHF
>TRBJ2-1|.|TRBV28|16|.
TGTGCCAGCAGTCCCCGTAGGGGGGGCGCCTACAATGAGCAGTTCTTC
CASSPRRGGAYNEQFF
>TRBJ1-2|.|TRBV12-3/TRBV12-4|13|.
TGTGCCAGCACGCGGGATTGGACGATAGGCTACACCTTC
CASTRDWTIGYTF
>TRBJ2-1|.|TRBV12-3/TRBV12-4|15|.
TGTGCCAGCAGCATGGCGGGGACCGGGGGCGATGAGCAGTTCTTC
CASSMAGTGGDEQFF
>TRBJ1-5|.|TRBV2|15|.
TGTGCCAGCAGAGAGGGTACGAGAAGCAATCAGCCCCAGCATTTT
CASREGTRSNQPQHF
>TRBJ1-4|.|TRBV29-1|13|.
TGCAGCGCCGGTGATAGGGTGGGAGAAAAACTGTTTTTT
CSAGDRVGEKLFF
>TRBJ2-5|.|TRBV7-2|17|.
TGTGCCAGCAGCTTAGGATCAGGGCGGGTCACAGGAGGGACCCAGTACTTC
CASSLGSGRVTGGTQYF
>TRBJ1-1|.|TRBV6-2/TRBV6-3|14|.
TGTGCCAGCACCCCAATCGAGTCGGGGACTGAAGCTTTCTTT
CASTPIESGTEAFF
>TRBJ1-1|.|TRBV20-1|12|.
TGCAGTGCGGCAGGGCTTGGACCTGAAGCTTTCTTT
CSAAGLGPEAFF
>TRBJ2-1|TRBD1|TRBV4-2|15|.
TGTGCCAGCAGCGTGAGGGGGCAGGTTCAGGATGAGCAGTTCTTC
CASSVRGQVQDEQFF
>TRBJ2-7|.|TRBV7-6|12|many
TGTGCCAGCAGTCGTCAGGGGGGCGAGCAGTACTTC
CASSRQGGEQYF
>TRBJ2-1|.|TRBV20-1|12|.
TGCAGTGCTATCCGGGACGGTTACGAGCAGTTCTTC
CSAIRDGYEQFF
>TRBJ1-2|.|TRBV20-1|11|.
TGCAGTGCTAGATATCAGTCCACCTACACCTTC
CSARYQSTYTF
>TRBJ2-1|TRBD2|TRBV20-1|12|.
TGCAGTGCTCAGCTAGCGGGGGGGCGGCAGTTCTTC
CSAQLAGGRQFF
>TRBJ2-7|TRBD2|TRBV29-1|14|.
TGCAGCGTCGCCGGGACTAGCGATATCTACGAGCAGTACTTC
CSVAGTSDIYEQYF
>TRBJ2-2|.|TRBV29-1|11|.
TGCAGCGTTGATGGCCCCGGGGAGCTGTTTTTT
CSVDGPGELFF
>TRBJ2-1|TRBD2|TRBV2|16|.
TGTGCCAGCACCCGGACTAGCGGGGGGGTTTACAATGAGCAGTTCTTC
CASTRTSGGVYNEQFF
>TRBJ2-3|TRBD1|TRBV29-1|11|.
TGCAGCGGCCAACAGGGGGATACGCAGTATTTT
CSGQQGDTQYF
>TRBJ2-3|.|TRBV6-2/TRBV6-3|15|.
TGTGCCAGCAGTTACTACGCGGGGTTCACAGATACGCAGTATTTT
CASSYYAGFTDTQYF
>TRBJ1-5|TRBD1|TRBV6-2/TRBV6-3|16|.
TGTGCCAGCAGCCCCGGGACAGGGATTCGCAATCAGCCCCAGCATTTT
CASSPGTGIRNQPQHF
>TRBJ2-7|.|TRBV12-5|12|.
TGTGCTAGTGGTTTAACCCCCTACGAGCAGTACTTC
CASGLTPYEQYF
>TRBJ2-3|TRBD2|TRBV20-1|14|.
TGCAGTGCCATACTAGCGGGGGTGACAGATACGCAGTATTTT
CSAILAGVTDTQYF
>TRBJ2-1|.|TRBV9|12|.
TGTGCCAGCAGCGCGGGTGGTTATGAGCAGTTCTTC
CASSAGGYEQFF
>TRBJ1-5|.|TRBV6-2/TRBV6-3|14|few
TGTGCCAGCAGTTACTCTCCGGGGTTGCAGCCCCAGCATTTT
CASSYSPGLQPQHF
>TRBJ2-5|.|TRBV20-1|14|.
TGCAGTGCTAGAGATAAGGGGTTATGGGAGACCCAGTACTTC
CSARDKGLWETQYF
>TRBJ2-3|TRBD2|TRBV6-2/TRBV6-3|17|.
TGTGCCAGCAGCCATCTGACTAGCGGGGTATACACAGATACGCAGTATTTT
CASSHLTSGVYTDTQYF
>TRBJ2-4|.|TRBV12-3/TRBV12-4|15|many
TGTGCCAGCAGCTTAGGAGGCCTAGCCAAAAACATTCAGTACTTC
CASSLGGLAKNIQYF
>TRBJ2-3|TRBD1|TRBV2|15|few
TGTGCCAGCGGTGGACAGGGGGCTAGCACAGATACGCAGTATTTT
CASGGQGASTDTQYF
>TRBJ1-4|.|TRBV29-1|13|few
TGCAGCGCCTACGGACAGAATAATGAAAAACTGTTTTTT
CSAYGQNNEKLFF
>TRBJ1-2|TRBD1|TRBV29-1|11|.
TGCAGCGTTGTTCAGGGGGCCAACTACACCTTC
CSVVQGANYTF
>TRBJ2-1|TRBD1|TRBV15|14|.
TGTGCCACCGCCCGGGACAGGGGGGTACAGGAGCAGTTCTTC
CATARDRGVQEQFF
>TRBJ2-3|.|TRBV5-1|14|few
TGCGCCAGCAGCCCATACTTAGGCGCAGATACGCAGTATTTT
CASSPYLGADTQYF
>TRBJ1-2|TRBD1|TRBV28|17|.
TGTGCCAGCAGCAGCTACCGGACAGGGGGCAGTTATAGGGGCTACACCTTC
CASSSYRTGGSYRGYTF
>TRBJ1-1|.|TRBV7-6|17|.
TGTGCCAGCAGCGCACGGAGGGCAGGGGCGTCGAACACTGAAGCTTTCTTT
CASSARRAGASNTEAFF
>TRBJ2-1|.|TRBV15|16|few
TGTGCCACCAGCCGGGTCGGGACACAGATTTACAATGAGGAGTTCTTC
CATSRVGTQIYNEEFF
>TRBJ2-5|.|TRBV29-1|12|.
TGCAGCGCTGTGTACAGGGAAGAGACCCAGTACTTC
CSAVYREETQYF
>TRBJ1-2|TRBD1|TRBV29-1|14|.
TGCAGCGTTGTTAATCTTGACAGGGGGCATGGCTACACCTTC
CSVVNLDRGHGYTF
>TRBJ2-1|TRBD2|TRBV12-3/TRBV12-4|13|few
TGTGCCAGCACCAGGGGACTAGCATCTGAGCAGTTCTTC
CASTRGLASEQFF